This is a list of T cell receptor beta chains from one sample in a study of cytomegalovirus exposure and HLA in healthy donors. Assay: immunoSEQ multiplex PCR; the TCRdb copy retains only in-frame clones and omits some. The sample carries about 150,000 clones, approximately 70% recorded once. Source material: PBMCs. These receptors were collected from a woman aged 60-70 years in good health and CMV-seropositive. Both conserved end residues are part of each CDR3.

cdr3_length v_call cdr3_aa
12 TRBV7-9 CASSSTPYEQYF
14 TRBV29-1 CSVGIAGGSYEQYF
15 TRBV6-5 CASSYSGDRGYEQYF
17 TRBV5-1 CASSLGLAGDGYNEQFF
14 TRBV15 CATSSDSNTGELFF
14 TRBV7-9 CASSPSTPNTEAFF
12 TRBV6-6 CASSPGGREQYF
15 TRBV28 CASSLGQGRNQPQHF
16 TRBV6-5 CASSYSSRTDNTEAFF
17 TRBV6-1 CASSELLRGRATDTQYF
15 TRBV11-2 CASSSSEEAYNEQFF
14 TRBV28 CASSQGTTQGGYTF
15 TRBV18 CASSRGTVTYNEQFF
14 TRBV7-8 CASSPTGLGETQYF
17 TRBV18 CASSPGQGPLSGNTIYF
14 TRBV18 CASSPFRGNTEAFF
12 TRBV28 CASSSRLRYQHF
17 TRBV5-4 CASSSPPRAGVTDTQYF
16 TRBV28 CASSSILGRRAGEQYF
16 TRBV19 CASSIGGGRFSSEAFF
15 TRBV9 CASSVGAGGPGEQYF
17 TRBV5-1 CASSLGTRGFTAYEQYF
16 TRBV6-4 CASSLMLADCSDTQYF
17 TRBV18 CASSPLQVLSGANVLTF
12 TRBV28 CASSHLGETQYF
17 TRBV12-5 CASGLSAGGPKTDTQYF
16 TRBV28 CASSWRTGISNQPQHF
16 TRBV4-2 CASSQGTSGVTDTQYF
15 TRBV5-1 CASSEGGQGGEKLFF
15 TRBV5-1 CASSPLAGGPDTQYF
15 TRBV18 CASSPPTGNTGELFF
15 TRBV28 CASSSQGADDYEQYF
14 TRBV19 CASSSPGQTEKLFF
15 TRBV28 CASSFSYTGHSEAFF
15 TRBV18 CASSSGGDSNQPQHF
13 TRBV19 CASRGRGAETQYF
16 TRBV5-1 CASSLSGGPGGDTQYF
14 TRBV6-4 CANSCSGRISEQYF
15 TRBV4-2 CASSQGLGSNYGYTF